This T cell receptor (beta chain) is from a study of T cells in Graves' hyperthyroidism and ophthalmopathy. Amplified regions were TCR beta CDR3 sequences from RNA transcripts. First-round RT-PCR with HTBI primers amplified the TCR CDR3 region. Each CDR3 protein is one row after TCRdb ran MiXCR on the multiplex PCR reads. The table records a few hundred thousand distinct CDR3 sequences, roughly an eighth of them present only once. This clonotype has just one count. A much bigger clone sits one base away, suggesting this may be a read error. Germline values: CDR1 MNHEY, CDR2 SMNVEV (reference sequence). The CDR3 is made up of 15 amino acids. Trimming took 7 bases from V and 5 from J, leaving 18 bases between them.

The source is a woman aged 18-29 years with Graves' hyperthyroidism. The chain uses TRBV27 and TRBJ2-1; a possible D gene is TRBD2 (6 bases). Source material: blood. Here the CDR3 reads CASNPGTHHNNEQFF. The CDR3 DNA reads as TGTGCCAGCAACCCCGGGACTCACCATAACAATGAGCAGTTCTTC.